Below are 25 T cell receptor beta chains sequenced from a single sample in a study of blood T cell repertoires in COVID-19. TCRdb's table, derived via immunoSEQ multiplex PCR, lists solely in-frame clones and lacks some. Found here are just over 650,000 clones, 80% to 90% of them singletons; the top ten hold about 0.24%. Sequenced: peripheral blood. Receptors originate from a woman aged 18-29 years with acute or convalescent COVID-19.

The chain employs TRBV6-1 and TRBJ2-3; TRBD1 is a possible D gene (5 bases). The CDR3 runs to 15 residues. Germline V gene data show CDR1 as MNHNS and CDR2 as SASEGT. The germline V and J ends were trimmed by 3 bases and 2 bases, with 12 bases remaining between them. This chain's CDR3 is CASSDEAGSTDTQYF. Written as DNA, the CDR3 is TGTGCCAGCAGTGATGAGGCAGGGTCCACAGATACGCAGTATTTT.

The chain couples TRBV7-3 to TRBJ2-2, with D possibly being TRBD1 (6 bases). The germline V gene has CDR1 SGHTA and CDR2 FQGTGA. V lost 4 bases and J 3 bases, leaving 15 bases between the germline ends. There are 16 residues in the CDR3. CDR3 sequence: CASSSSGERDTGELFF. The CDR3 bases are TGTGCCAGCAGCTCCTCAGGGGAAAGGGACACCGGGGAGCTGTTTTTT.

For the CDR3, the DNA is TGTGCCAGTAGTATCCTGTACAGGGACTCACCCCTCCACTTT. Translation gives CASSILYRDSPLHF. This rearrangement joins TRBV19 to TRBJ1-6, with D tentatively TRBD1 (6 bases). Germline V gene data show CDR1 as LNHDA and CDR2 as SQIVND (reference sequence). The V end lost 3 bases, the J end lost 10 bases, and 13 bases lay between the germline ends. The CDR3 extends over 14 amino acids.

This chain uses TRBV7-2 with TRBJ1-2; perhaps TRBD1 as D (5 bases). The CDR3 has 13 residues. Germline V gives CDR1 SGHTA, CDR2 FQGNSA. The V gene lost 2 bases and the J gene lost 7 bases, with 11 bases spanning the gap. The CDR3 region is CASSLIGGFGYTF. The CDR3 coding sequence is TGTGCCAGCAGCTTAATCGGGGGGTTTGGCTACACCTTC.

The CDR3 coding sequence is TGTGCCAGCAGCTTGCAGGGCCAGGGTGGAAACACCATATATTTT. This sequence encodes CASSLQGQGGNTIYF. The V call is TRBV5-6, the J call TRBJ1-3; D is possibly TRBD1 (5 bases). The CDR3 contains 15 residues. Trimming stripped 1 base from V and 3 bases from J, with 11 bases between. Germline CDR1 reads SGHDT; CDR2 reads YYEEEE.

The chain joins TRBV11-2 to TRBJ1-1; TRBD1 aligns across 9 bases. The V segment lost 5 bases and the J segment 7 bases; nucleotides outside the gene matches: 5. Per the germline V gene, CDR1 is SGHAT and CDR2 is FQNNGV. This CDR3 region has 13 residues. CDR3 amino acids: CASSLQGAGEAFF. Here the CDR3 DNA reads TGTGCCAGCAGCCTACAGGGGGCTGGTGAAGCTTTCTTT.

The chain employs TRBV2 and TRBJ1-5, with a tentative D call TRBD1 (6 bases). The V gene's germline CDR1 is SNHLY and CDR2 FYNNEI. This CDR3 is built from 14 residues. Deletions cut 5 bases from V and 6 bases from J, with 14 bases between. DNA for the CDR3: TGTGCCAGCAGTTTCCAGGGGATTAGTCAGCCCCAGCATTTT. This gives the protein CASSFQGISQPQHF.

This chain links TRBV6-6 with TRBJ1-2; the match to TRBD1 covers 8 bases. The trim removed 5 bases at V and 1 base at J, leaving 9 bases unmatched. Per the germline V gene, CDR1 is MNHNY and CDR2 is SVGAGI (reference sequence). The CDR3 length is 16 residues. The CDR3 spells CASSRDRGQLNYGYTF. The CDR3 DNA reads as TGTGCCAGCAGTCGAGACAGGGGACAACTTAACTATGGCTACACCTTC.

This chain joins TRBV19 and TRBJ1-1; D gene ambiguous. Germline CDR1 is LNHDA and CDR2 is SQIVND (reference sequence). The CDR3 runs 14 residues. Trimming took 1 base from V and 4 from J, leaving 10 bases between them. The CDR3 loop reads CASSIVGSSTEAFF. Written as DNA, the CDR3 is TGTGCCAGTAGTATAGTGGGCAGTAGCACTGAAGCTTTCTTT.

The rearrangement joins TRBV7-2 to TRBJ1-1; 8 nucleotides align to TRBD1. V shed 4 bases, J shed 1 base, and the junction held 2 bases outside the gene matches. The CDR3 runs to 14 residues. The germline CDR1 and CDR2 sequences are SGHTA and FQGNSA. CDR3 nucleotides: TGTGCCAGCAGCTGGACAGGGCGGAACACTGAAGCTTTCTTT. It translates to CASSWTGRNTEAFF.

The chain is built from TRBV7-2 and TRBJ1-4; D is possibly TRBD1 (6 bases). Trimming stripped 4 bases from V and 2 bases from J, with 8 bases between. CDR1 is SGHTA, CDR2 FQGNSA, per germline. The length of the CDR3 is 14 residues. The CDR3 nucleotides are TGTGCCAGCAGCTCCGGACAGACTAATGAAAAACTGTTTTTT. It encodes CASSSGQTNEKLFF.

The J gene is TRBJ1-3, the V gene TRBV5-1; 7 bases fit TRBD1. The CDR3 extends over 18 amino acids. The junction had 9 bases not matched to a gene; V was cut back by 0 bases and J by 0 bases. CDR1 and CDR2 (germline): SGHRS, YFSETQ. In DNA, the CDR3 is TGCGCCAGCAGCTTGGTGTTCGCAGGGGGAAGCTCTGGAAACACCATATATTTT. This codes for CASSLVFAGGSSGNTIYF. Looking up the rest from reference TRBV5-1 and TRBJ1-3 gives the full variable domain: KAGVTQTPRYLIKTRGQQVTLSCSPISGHRSVSWYQQTPGQGLQFLFEYFSETQRNKGNFPGRFSGRQFSNSRSEMNVSTLELGDSALYLCASSLVFAGGSSGNTIYFGEGSWLTVV.

The sample holds one count of this clone. This chain joins TRBV19 and TRBJ1-1, with no clear D. This CDR3 contains 14 residues. Germline V gene data show CDR1 as LNHDA and CDR2 as SQIVND (reference sequence). Trimming stripped 2 bases from V and 2 bases from J, with 9 bases between. CDR3 residues: CASSITGLNTEAFF. CDR3 DNA: TGTGCCAGTAGTATAACCGGACTTAACACTGAAGCTTTCTTT.

The V and J genes are TRBV6-2 or TRBV6-3 and TRBJ2-7; 9 nucleotides align to TRBD1. Germline V lookup: CDR1 MNHEY, CDR2 SVGEGT. The CDR3 runs 16 residues. V shed 5 bases, J shed 0 bases, and the junction held 8 bases outside the gene matches. The CDR3 DNA sequence: TGTGCCAGCAGTGGATACAGGGGGCCATCCTCCTACGAGCAGTACTTC. This gives the protein CASSGYRGPSSYEQYF.

J is TRBJ1-6 and V is TRBV5-1; a possible D gene is TRBD1 (5 bases). This CDR3 has 14 residues. In germline, CDR1 is SGHRS, CDR2 YFSETQ. Trimming removed 0 bases from V and 6 bases from J, with 7 bases in between. Here the CDR3 reads CASSLVRGNSPLHF. The DNA of the CDR3 is TGCGCCAGCAGCTTGGTAAGGGGTAATTCACCCCTCCACTTT.

V and J are TRBV7-9 and TRBJ1-1; D uncertain. Germline assignment: CDR1 SEHNR and CDR2 FQNEAQ (reference sequence). The CDR3 loop spans 15 amino acids. V shed 3 bases and J shed 3 bases, with 14 bases lying between them. Written as DNA, the CDR3 is TGTGCCAGCAGCTTTTCGGGGTCACTTCACACTGAAGCTTTCTTT. It is translated as CASSFSGSLHTEAFF.

Only one count was recorded for this clone. This sequence joins TRBV24-1 and TRBJ2-7, with D possibly matching TRBD1 (6 bases). Between the trimmed V and J ends, which lost 3 bases and 7 bases, there was a span of 12 bases. The CDR3 extends over 13 amino acids. Germline-derived CDR1 and CDR2 are KGHDR and SFDVKD. The CDR3 is CATSDPQGREQYF. CDR3 bases: TGTGCCACCAGTGATCCTCAGGGGCGAGAGCAGTACTTC.

The chain has TRBV2 and TRBJ2-7; 8 bases fit TRBD1. This CDR3 has 14 amino acids. Germline loops: CDR1 SNHLY, CDR2 FYNNEI. V was clipped by 6 bases and J by 3 bases; unmatched bases: 7. The CDR3 DNA sequence: TGTGCCAGCAGGACCCCGGGACAGGTCTACGAGCAGTACTTC. This translates into CASRTPGQVYEQYF.

The chain is built from TRBV11-2 and TRBJ1-1; D is perhaps TRBD1 (5 bases). This CDR3 has 15 residues. The V gene's germline CDR1 is SGHAT and CDR2 FQNNGV. Between the trimmed V and J ends, which lost 5 bases and 6 bases, there was a span of 19 bases. In nucleotides, the CDR3 is TGTGCCAGCAGCACCAGGCGGGGGGTCGGGTCTGAAGCTTTCTTT. Protein sequence: CASSTRRGVGSEAFF.

The gene calls are TRBV7-3 and TRBJ2-3, with 7 nucleotides matching TRBD1. CDR3 length equals 15 residues. Trimming removed 5 bases from V and 2 bases from J; junction bases left unmatched: 7. Germline lookup yields CDR1 SGHTA and CDR2 FQGTGA. The CDR3 coding sequence is TGTGCCAGCAGCCCTCGGGACAGAAACACAGATACGCAGTATTTT. Amino acids: CASSPRDRNTDTQYF. Based on the CDR3 plus reference TRBV7-3 and TRBJ2-3, the full variable domain is GAGVSQTPSNKVTEKGKYVELRCDPISGHTALYWYRQSLGQGPEFLIYFQGTGAADDSGLPNDRFFAVRPEGSVSTLKIQRTERGDSAVYLCASSPRDRNTDTQYFGPGTRLTVL.

This chain uses TRBV5-8 with TRBJ1-3; D ambiguous. CDR1 is SGHTS and CDR2 is YDEGEE in the germline V gene. The CDR3 contains 14 residues. V shed 1 base and J shed 4 bases, with 9 bases lying between them. This CDR3 is CASSLYAGGNTIYF. As DNA, the CDR3 is TGTGCCAGCAGCTTGTACGCGGGAGGAAACACCATATATTTT.

This clone was seen more than once but under ten times. The CDR3 DNA sequence: TGTGCCAGCAGCCCCCTTTTACGCGGGGGAATTTACGAGCAGTACTTC. As protein: CASSPLLRGGIYEQYF. This sequence joins TRBV7-6 and TRBJ2-7; 7 nucleotides match TRBD2. Germline CDR1 and CDR2: SGHVS and FNYEAQ. The V segment lost 5 bases and the J segment 4 bases; nucleotides outside the gene matches: 14. CDR3 size: 16 residues.

This rearrangement joins TRBV24-1 to TRBJ1-2, with TRBD1 matching 10 bases. This CDR3 spans 13 amino acids. The germline V gene has CDR1 KGHDR and CDR2 SFDVKD. The ends lost 7 bases at V and 7 bases at J; junction bases unmatched: 5. The CDR3 sequence: CATRGTGALGYTF. In nucleotides, the CDR3 is TGTGCCACCAGGGGGACAGGGGCCCTTGGCTACACCTTC.

The chain is built from TRBV7-2 and TRBJ1-5; TRBD1 aligns across 7 bases. The CDR3 loop spans 14 amino acids. Germline CDR1 is SGHTA and CDR2 is FQGNSA. V gave up 1 base and J gave up 8 bases; unmatched junction bases: 5. CDR3 nucleotide sequence: TGTGCCAGCAGCTTAGGAGGGGGCCTGGAGCCCCAGCATTTT. Translated, it gives CASSLGGGLEPQHF.

The genes are TRBV7-2 and TRBJ1-3; D uncertain. The CDR3 runs 15 residues. Trimming pared 3 bases from V and 11 bases from J, leaving 20 bases between. Germline V gene sequence: CDR1 SGHTA, CDR2 FQGNSA. The CDR3 nucleotides are TGTGCCAGCAGCTTGAGGTCGGGGAGTCGTAAGTCCATATATTTT. It is translated as CASSLRSGSRKSIYF.